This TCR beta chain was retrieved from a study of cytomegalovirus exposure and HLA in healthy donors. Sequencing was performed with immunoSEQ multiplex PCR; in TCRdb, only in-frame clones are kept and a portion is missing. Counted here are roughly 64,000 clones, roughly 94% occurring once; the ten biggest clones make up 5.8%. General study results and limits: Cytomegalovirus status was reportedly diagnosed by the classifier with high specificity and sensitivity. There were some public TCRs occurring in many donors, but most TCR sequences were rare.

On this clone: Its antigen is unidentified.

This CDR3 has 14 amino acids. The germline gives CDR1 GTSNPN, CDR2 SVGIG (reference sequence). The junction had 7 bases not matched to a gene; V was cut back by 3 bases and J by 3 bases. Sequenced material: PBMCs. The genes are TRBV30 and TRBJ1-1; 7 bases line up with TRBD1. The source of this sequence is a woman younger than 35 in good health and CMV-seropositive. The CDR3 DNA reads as TGTGCCTGGAGCGACAGGGTTTTGTACACTGAAGCTTTCTTT. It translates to CAWSDRVLYTEAFF.